This note documents a single T cell receptor (beta chain) sequence. This record belongs to a study of T cell changes during pregnancy in multiple sclerosis. V was cut by 1 base and J by 10 bases, with 6 bases left in between. The CDR3 consists of 11 residues. In germline, CDR1 is SGDLS, CDR2 YYNGEE. Profiled with immunoSEQ multiplex PCR; TCRdb holds only in-frame clones, not every one. The data contain about 110,000 clones, 92% of them singletons. Source: peripheral blood, taken in the third trimester of pregnancy. The chain carries TRBV9 and TRBJ2-1; D is possibly TRBD2 (5 bases). This TCR derives from a female donor with multiple sclerosis, enrolled in a pregnancy study. This CDR3 is CASSVRGEQFF. CDR3 nucleotides: TGTGCCAGCAGCGTACGGGGAGAGCAGTTCTTC.